This TCR beta chain was captured in a study of shared clonotypes between healthy human individuals. Assay: immunoSEQ multiplex PCR; the TCRdb copy retains only in-frame clones and omits some. The table has around 990,000 clones, 70% to 80% seen once. Input material: memory CD4+ T cells from PBMCs. Documented subset: CD45RA-negative fraction. The receptor was derived from a man between 18 and 35 years old in good health. Some clones in this sample may be carry-over from other donors' samples.

CDR3 residues: CASSLDREKNEQYF. In DNA form, the CDR3 reads TGTGCCAGCAGCTTAGACAGGGAAAAGAACGAGCAGTACTTC. The chain couples TRBV7-9 to TRBJ2-7; D might be TRBD1 (6 bases). The V and J ends lost 1 base and 5 bases respectively, with 12 bases between them. Germline V lookup: CDR1 SEHNR, CDR2 FQNEAQ (reference sequence). CDR3 length equals 14 residues.